This TCR beta chain appears in the sequencing data of a study of long-term antiretroviral therapy in people with HIV. It was in the United States that all participants with HIV were treated. The samples, holding roughly 0.95-10 million cryopreserved PBMC, were thawed before DNA extraction was carried out. With respect to this clone: Its antigen is not identified.

General study points: Transplant donor controls retained higher diversity, though diversity increased after ART. Drawn between the mid-2000s and the late 2010s, the blood was possibly obtained under older ART regimens.

Researchers ran immunoSEQ v3.0 at survey level. Sequenced by immunoSEQ multiplex PCR; TCRdb stores in-frame clones only, minus some. The sample includes some 48,000 clones, around 80% of them seen just once. Germline V gives CDR1 MNHEY, CDR2 SMNVEV (reference sequence). V lost 0 bases to trimming and J lost 7 bases, with 3 bases between them. The CDR3 loop spans 12 amino acids. The sequencing used unsorted PBMCs, collected 0.8 years after starting antiretroviral therapy. The rearrangement joins TRBV27 to TRBJ2-2; no firm D call. The clonotype comes from a young woman with HIV. Here the CDR3 reads CASSLSGGELFF. The CDR3 nucleotides read TGTGCCAGCAGTTTATCGGGCGGGGAGCTGTTTTTT.